The subject of this entry is one TCR beta chain. The target antigen is unknown. The V and J ends lost 4 bases and 4 bases respectively, with 16 bases between them. In germline, CDR1 is MGHRA, CDR2 YSYEKL. This CDR3 spans 15 amino acids. The protocol was immunoSEQ multiplex PCR, while the TCRdb copy is restricted to in-frame clones and leaves out a portion. Of 2 million to 2.5 million clones listed, around 92% are singletons. This record belongs to a study of shared clonotypes between healthy human individuals. Across the study: Used for every donor were three CD4 naive, three CD4 memory, two CD8 naive and one CD8 memory plate. Regarding the study as a whole: With a handful of donors compared, 4% to 5.5% of naive CD4 clonotypes were shared. Naive subsets generally had larger estimated richness than memory subsets.

The V gene is TRBV4-1, the J gene TRBJ2-5, with D perhaps matching TRBD1 or TRBD2 (7 bases each). The sequence was obtained from a man between 18 and 29 years old in good health. Some clones in this sample may be carry-over from other donors' samples. Specimen: naive CD4+ T cells from PBMCs. The subset denotes: CD45RA+ positively selected. The CDR3: CASSPGGGRRETQYF. The CDR3 DNA follows: TGCGCCAGCAGCCCAGGGGGGGGTCGCCGAGAGACCCAGTACTTC.